Listed below are T cell receptor beta chains from one sample, sequenced in a study of CD8+CD57+ T cells in acquired aplastic anemia. TCRdb re-called the reads with MiXCR, one entry per CDR3 protein. The profile shows about 160,000 distinct CDR3 sequences, around 48% of them singletons. Specimen: sorted CD4+, CD8+, or CD8+CD57+ T cells (not recorded which) from PBMCs. These receptors were taken from a human donor with aplastic anemia. The CDR3 runs from the conserved cysteine through the conserved F or W. The order of the fields is D gene, J gene, V gene, CDR3 length, clone size, CDR3 DNA, CDR3 protein. D genes are given only for firm matches. Clone size is not always given. Where it is, it says once, few, many or a class for expanded clones.

-,TRBJ1-1,TRBV2,14,few,TGTGCCAGCAGTGATCTAGGGAAGAACACTGAAGCTTTCTTT,CASSDLGKNTEAFF
TRBD1,TRBJ2-5,TRBV9,18,many,TGTGCCAGCAGCGTAGCCCCCGCCGGGACAGGGCCCGCGGAGACCCAGTACTTC,CASSVAPAGTGPAETQYF
-,TRBJ1-1,TRBV30,13,few,TGTGCCTGGAGACAGGAGGTAAACACTGAAGCTTTCTTT,CAWRQEVNTEAFF
-,TRBJ2-3,TRBV9,14,-,TGTGCCAGCAGCGCGGAGGCGGGGCCAGATACGCAGTATTTT,CASSAEAGPDTQYF
TRBD1,TRBJ2-1,TRBV7-6,13,-,TGTGCCAGCGGTCCAAGACAGGGGCATGAGCAGTTCTTC,CASGPRQGHEQFF
-,TRBJ1-1,TRBV10-3,15,many,TGTGCCATCAGTGGCTCCGGTGGCGGCAACACTGAAGCTTTCTTT,CAISGSGGGNTEAFF
-,TRBJ2-7,TRBV7-6,13,many,TGTGCCAGCAGCGCATCAGGGGCGAGGGAGCAGTACTTC,CASSASGAREQYF
TRBD2,TRBJ2-1,TRBV10-3,14,many,TGTGCCATCAAGACTAGCGGGAATGTTGATGAGCAGTTCTTC,CAIKTSGNVDEQFF
TRBD1,TRBJ1-1,TRBV20-1,14,-,TGCAGTGCTAGCCTCAGGGGGCCGGGCACTGAAGCTTTCTTT,CSASLRGPGTEAFF
TRBD2,TRBJ2-2,TRBV20-1,14,-,TGCAGTGCTCGTATTAGCGGGAGGACCGGGGAGCTGTTTTTT,CSARISGRTGELFF
TRBD1,TRBJ1-5,TRBV6-5,15,many,TGTGCCAGCAGTTCGACAGGGGTGAGCAATCAGCCCCAGCATTTT,CASSSTGVSNQPQHF